Each of the 10 T cell receptor beta chains below was sequenced from the same sample in a study of T-cell memory formation after mild COVID-19. TCRdb analysed the 5' RACE reads with MiXCR anew, one entry per CDR3 protein. The repertoire consists of about 160,000 distinct CDR3 sequences, with 30% to 35% occurring once and the leading ten covering about 11%. The sequenced sample consisted of PBMCs or a T cell subset sorted from them (not recorded which). Every receptor here comes from an adult woman who had mild COVID-19 (a few samples of this study predate the infection). Cell type and time point are not known.

The rearrangement links TRBV15 to TRBJ2-7; 10 nucleotides match TRBD1. The germline V gene encodes CDR1 LNHNV and CDR2 YYDKDF (reference sequence). V shed 4 bases and J 4 bases; nucleotides not matched to a gene: 4. The CDR3 consists of 14 residues. This CDR3 is CATSKDRGRYEQYF. As DNA, the CDR3 is TGTGCCACCAGCAAAGACAGGGGGCGGTACGAGCAGTACTTC. The full variable domain, its missing parts supplied by reference TRBV15 and TRBJ2-7, is DAMVIQNPRYQVTQFGKPVTLSCSQTLNHNVMYWYQQKSSQAPKLLFHYYDKDFNNEADTPDNFQSRRPNTSFCFLDIRSPGLGDTAMYLCATSKDRGRYEQYFGPGTRLTVT.

V is TRBV5-4 and J is TRBJ1-1; maybe TRBD1 (5 bases). CDR1 and CDR2 from the germline V gene are SGHNT and YYREEE (reference sequence). V lost 2 bases and J lost 4, with 15 bases in between. The CDR3 is 15 residues long. The CDR3 is CASSFRGGDGTEAFF. DNA for the CDR3: TGTGCCAGCAGCTTTCGCGGGGGGGATGGCACTGAAGCTTTCTTT. Full variable domain (outside the CDR3, taken from reference TRBV5-4 and TRBJ1-1): ETGVTQSPTHLIKTRGQQVTLRCSSQSGHNTVSWYQQALGQGPQFIFQYYREEENGRGNFPPRFSGLQFPNYSSELNVNALELDDSALYLCASSFRGGDGTEAFFGQGTRLTVV.

The rearrangement links TRBV3-1 to TRBJ2-3; tentative D call: TRBD2 (6 bases). V lost 4 bases and J 2 bases, leaving 10 bases between the germline ends. This CDR3 is 14 amino acids long. Germline lookup yields CDR1 LGHDT and CDR2 YNNKEL (reference sequence). The CDR3 protein is CASSLGTPTDTQYF. The DNA for the CDR3 is TGTGCCAGCAGCCTCGGGACTCCCACAGATACGCAGTATTTT.

This clonotype turned up a few times. The chain is built from TRBV24-1 and TRBJ2-1; the match to TRBD1 covers 11 bases. CDR3 length: 17 amino acids. With 3 bases clipped from V and 2 bases from J, the junction kept 5 bases outside the gene matches. Germline CDR1 and CDR2: KGHDR and SFDVKD. CDR3 amino acids: CATSDNPGQGAYNEQFF. Written as DNA, the CDR3 is TGTGCCACCAGTGATAATCCGGGACAGGGGGCCTACAATGAGCAGTTCTTC.

In this sample, this clonotype turned up a few times. V is TRBV7-8 and J is TRBJ2-7; 8 nucleotides match TRBD2. The CDR3 sequence is 14 residues long. Germline lookup yields CDR1 SGHVS and CDR2 FQNEAQ. The trim removed 5 bases at V and 1 base at J, leaving 4 bases unmatched. Written as DNA, the CDR3 is TGTGCCAGCAGCCAACGGGAGGGATCCTACGAGCAGTACTTC. Its translation: CASSQREGSYEQYF.

This clonotype appeared a few times. This chain connects TRBV5-4 to TRBJ2-7; 10 bases line up with TRBD1. The germline CDR1 and CDR2 sequences are SGHNT and YYREEE (reference sequence). There are 15 residues in the CDR3. V trimming: 2 bases; J trimming: 4 bases; junction bases outside the gene matches: 6. The CDR3 DNA reads as TGTGCCAGCAGCTTTGGCCGGGACAGGGGATACGAGCAGTACTTC. Translated: CASSFGRDRGYEQYF.

This chain connects TRBV7-8 to TRBJ2-3; D is unclear. The CDR3 spans 12 residues. Trimming cost V 4 bases and J 6 bases, with 8 bases left between them. Germline lookup yields CDR1 SGHVS and CDR2 FQNEAQ. The CDR3, as DNA: TGTGCCAGCAGCTCGCCCGCGGATACGCAGTATTTT. This sequence encodes CASSSPADTQYF.

This clonotype was seen only a few times. V gene TRBV16 combines with J gene TRBJ2-7, with 15 bases aligning to TRBD2. Germline-derived CDR1 and CDR2 are KGHSY and FQNENV. CDR3 size: 18 residues. Trimming at V came to 3 bases and at J to 0 bases, leaving 6 bases not matched to a gene. CDR3 coding DNA: TGTGCCAGCAGCCACGGACTAGCGGGAGGGGGGTTCTCCTACGAGCAGTACTTC. Its protein product is CASSHGLAGGGFSYEQYF. Together with reference TRBV16 and TRBJ2-7, the CDR3 gives the full variable domain: GEEVAQTPKHLVRGEGQKAKLYCAPIKGHSYVFWYQQVLKNEFKFLISFQNENVFDETGMPKERFSAKCLPNSPCSLEIQATKLEDSAVYFCASSHGLAGGGFSYEQYFGPGTRLTVT.

V gene TRBV21-1 combines with J gene TRBJ2-6; the DNA was not used to check the table's D call, TRBD1. TRBV21-1 is termed a pseudogene. The CDR3 has 17 amino acids. In nucleotides, the CDR3 is TGTGCCAGCAGGACAACCCCGGCCAGCTCTGGGGCCAACGTCCTGACTTTC. This codes for CASRTTPASSGANVLTF.

The chain uses TRBV20-1 and TRBJ2-1, with D hard to call. CDR3 length equals 14 residues. Germline lookup yields CDR1 DFQATT and CDR2 SNEGSKA (reference sequence). The ends were cut back, 6 bases at V and 0 bases at J, with 12 bases in the middle. CDR3 residues: CSAPVLPSYNEQFF. In DNA form, the CDR3 reads TGCAGTGCCCCGGTCCTCCCCTCCTACAATGAGCAGTTCTTC.